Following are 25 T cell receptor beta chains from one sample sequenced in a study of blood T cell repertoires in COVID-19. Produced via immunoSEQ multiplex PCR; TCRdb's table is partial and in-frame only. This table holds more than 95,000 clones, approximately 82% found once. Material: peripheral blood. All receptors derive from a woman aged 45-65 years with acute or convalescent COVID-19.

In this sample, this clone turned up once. The CDR3 reads CASSRGTGDNQPQHF. In DNA, the CDR3 is TGTGCCAGCAGCCGGGGGACAGGGGATAATCAGCCCCAGCATTTT. The V and J genes are TRBV5-4 and TRBJ1-5; 10 nucleotides align to TRBD1. The CDR3 is 15 amino acids. Germline V lookup: CDR1 SGHNT, CDR2 YYREEE (reference sequence). V lost 4 bases to trimming and J lost 4 bases; unmatched junction nucleotides: 5.

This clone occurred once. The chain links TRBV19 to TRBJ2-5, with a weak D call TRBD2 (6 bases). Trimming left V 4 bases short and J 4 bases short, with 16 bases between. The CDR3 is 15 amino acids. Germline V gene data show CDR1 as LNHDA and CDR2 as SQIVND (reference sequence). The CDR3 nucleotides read TGTGCCAGTAGTACAGGGACGTTGGGAGGAGAGACCCAGTACTTC. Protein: CASSTGTLGGETQYF.

CDR3 protein: CAWSVARGTEAFF. CDR3 DNA sequence: TGTGCCTGGAGTGTTGCCAGGGGAACTGAAGCTTTCTTT. The chain joins TRBV30 to TRBJ1-1, with D tentatively TRBD1 (6 bases). Trimming pared 0 bases from V and 5 bases from J, leaving 10 bases between. The length of the CDR3 is 13 residues. Germline values: CDR1 GTSNPN, CDR2 SVGIG (reference sequence).

CDR3 nucleotide sequence: TGTGCCAGTAGTATAGGGCCGAACACCGGGGAGCTGTTTTTT. This sequence encodes CASSIGPNTGELFF. V and J are TRBV19 and TRBJ2-2, with unresolved D. The V end lost 1 base, the J end lost 0 bases, and 3 bases lay between the germline ends. The CDR3 is 14 residues long. Germline V gene sequence: CDR1 LNHDA, CDR2 SQIVND (reference sequence). The complete variable domain, with remaining parts taken from reference TRBV19 and TRBJ2-2, reads DGGITQSPKYLFRKEGQNVTLSCEQNLNHDAMYWYRQDPGQGLRLIYYSQIVNDFQKGDIAEGYSVSREKKESFPLTVTSAQKNPTAFYLCASSIGPNTGELFFGEGSRLTVL.

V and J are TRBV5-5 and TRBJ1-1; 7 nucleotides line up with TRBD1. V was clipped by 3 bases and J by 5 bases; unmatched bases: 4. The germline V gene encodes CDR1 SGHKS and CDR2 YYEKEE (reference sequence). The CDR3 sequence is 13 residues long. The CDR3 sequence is CASSYQGGTEAFF. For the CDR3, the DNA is TGTGCCAGCAGCTATCAGGGGGGAACTGAAGCTTTCTTT.

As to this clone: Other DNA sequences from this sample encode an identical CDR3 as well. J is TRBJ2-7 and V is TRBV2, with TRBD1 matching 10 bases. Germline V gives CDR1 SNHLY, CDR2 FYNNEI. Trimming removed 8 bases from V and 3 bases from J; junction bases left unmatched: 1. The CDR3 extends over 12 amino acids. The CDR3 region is CASRDRGYEQYF. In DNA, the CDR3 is TGTGCCAGCCGGGACAGGGGCTACGAGCAGTACTTC.

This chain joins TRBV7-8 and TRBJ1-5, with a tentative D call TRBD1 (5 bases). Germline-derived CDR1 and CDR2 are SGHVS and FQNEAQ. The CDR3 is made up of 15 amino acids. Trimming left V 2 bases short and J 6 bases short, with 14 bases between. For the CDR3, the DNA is TGTGCCAGCAGCTTAAATCGGAGGGGACCTCAGCCCCAGCATTTT. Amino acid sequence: CASSLNRRGPQPQHF. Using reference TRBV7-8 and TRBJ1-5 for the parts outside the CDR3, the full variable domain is GAGVSQSPRYKVAKRGQDVALRCDPISGHVSLFWYQQALGQGPEFLTYFQNEAQLDKSGLPSDRFFAERPEGSVSTLKIQRTQQEDSAVYLCASSLNRRGPQPQHFGDGTRLSIL.

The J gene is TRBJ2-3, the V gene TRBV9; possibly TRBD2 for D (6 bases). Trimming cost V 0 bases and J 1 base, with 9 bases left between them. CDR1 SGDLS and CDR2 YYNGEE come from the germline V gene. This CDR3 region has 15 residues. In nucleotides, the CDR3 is TGTGCCAGCAGCGTAGGATGGGGGGGCACAGATACGCAGTATTTT. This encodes CASSVGWGGTDTQYF.

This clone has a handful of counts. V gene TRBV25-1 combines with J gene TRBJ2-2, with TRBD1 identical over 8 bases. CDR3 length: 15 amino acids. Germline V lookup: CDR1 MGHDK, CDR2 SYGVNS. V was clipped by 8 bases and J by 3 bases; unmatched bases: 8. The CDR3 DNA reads TGTGCCAGCTCCCGGACAGGGTTGGACACCGGGGAGCTGTTTTTT. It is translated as CASSRTGLDTGELFF.

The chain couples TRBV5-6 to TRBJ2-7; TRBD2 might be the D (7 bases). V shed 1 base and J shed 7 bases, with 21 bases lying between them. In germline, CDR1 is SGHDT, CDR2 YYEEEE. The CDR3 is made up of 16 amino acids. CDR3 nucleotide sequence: TGTGCCAGCAGCTTGTGGTGGGGCGGGGGCGCGGAGGAGCAGTACTTC. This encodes CASSLWWGGGAEEQYF. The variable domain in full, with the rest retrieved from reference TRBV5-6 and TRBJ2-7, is DAGVTQSPTHLIKTRGQQVTLRCSPKSGHDTVSWYQQALGQGPQFIFQYYEEEERQRGNFPDRFSGHQFPNYSSELNVNALLLGDSALYLCASSLWWGGGAEEQYFGPGTRLTVT.

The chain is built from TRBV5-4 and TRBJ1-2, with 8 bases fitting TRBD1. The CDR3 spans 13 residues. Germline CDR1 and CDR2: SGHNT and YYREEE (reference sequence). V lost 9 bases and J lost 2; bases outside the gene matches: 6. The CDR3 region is CATGQGANYGYTF. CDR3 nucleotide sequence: TGTGCCACCGGACAGGGTGCCAACTATGGCTACACCTTC.

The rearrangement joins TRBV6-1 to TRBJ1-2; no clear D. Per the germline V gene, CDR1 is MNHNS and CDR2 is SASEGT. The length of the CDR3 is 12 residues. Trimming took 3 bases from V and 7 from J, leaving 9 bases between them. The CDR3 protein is CASSDPGSGYTF. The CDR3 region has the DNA TGTGCCAGCAGTGACCCGGGAAGTGGCTACACCTTC.

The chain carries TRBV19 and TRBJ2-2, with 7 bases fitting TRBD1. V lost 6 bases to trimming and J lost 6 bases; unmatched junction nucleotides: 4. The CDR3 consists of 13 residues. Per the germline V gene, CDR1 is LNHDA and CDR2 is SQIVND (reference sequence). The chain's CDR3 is CASRSQGPGELFF. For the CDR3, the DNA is TGTGCCAGTAGATCACAGGGGCCCGGGGAGCTGTTTTTT.

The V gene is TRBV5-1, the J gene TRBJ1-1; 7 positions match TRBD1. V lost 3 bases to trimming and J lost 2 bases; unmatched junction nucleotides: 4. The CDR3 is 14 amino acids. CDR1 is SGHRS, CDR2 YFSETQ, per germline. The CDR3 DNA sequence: TGCGCCAGCAGCTGGGGACAGCATAACACTGAAGCTTTCTTT. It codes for CASSWGQHNTEAFF.

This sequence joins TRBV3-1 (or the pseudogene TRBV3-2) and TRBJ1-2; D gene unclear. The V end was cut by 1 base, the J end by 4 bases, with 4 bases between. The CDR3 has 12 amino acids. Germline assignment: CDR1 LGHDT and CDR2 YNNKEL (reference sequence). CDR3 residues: CASSQAGYGYTF. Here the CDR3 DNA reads TGTGCCAGCAGCCAAGCCGGCTATGGCTACACCTTC.

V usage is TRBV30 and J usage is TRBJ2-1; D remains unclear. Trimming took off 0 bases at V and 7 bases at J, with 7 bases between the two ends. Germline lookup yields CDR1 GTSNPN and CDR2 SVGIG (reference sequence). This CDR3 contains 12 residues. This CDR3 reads CAWSVRFNEQFF. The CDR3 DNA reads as TGTGCCTGGAGTGTCCGGTTTAATGAGCAGTTCTTC.

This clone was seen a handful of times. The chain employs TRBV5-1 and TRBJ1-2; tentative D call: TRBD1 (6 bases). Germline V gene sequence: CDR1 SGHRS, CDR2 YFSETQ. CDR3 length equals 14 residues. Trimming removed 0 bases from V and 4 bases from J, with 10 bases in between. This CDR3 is CASSLGTAPYGYTF. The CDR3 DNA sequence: TGCGCCAGCAGCTTGGGGACAGCCCCCTATGGCTACACCTTC.

Here the CDR3 reads CASTHSGGPSSYNEQFF. The CDR3 DNA is TGCGCCAGCACTCATAGCGGGGGGCCGAGCTCCTACAATGAGCAGTTCTTC. This chain uses TRBV5-1 with TRBJ2-1; TRBD2 agrees at 10 bases. Germline CDR1 reads SGHRS; CDR2 reads YFSETQ. CDR3 length: 17 amino acids. With 6 bases clipped from V and 0 bases from J, the junction kept 9 bases outside the gene matches. Drawing the rest from reference TRBV5-1 and TRBJ2-1, the complete variable domain is KAGVTQTPRYLIKTRGQQVTLSCSPISGHRSVSWYQQTPGQGLQFLFEYFSETQRNKGNFPGRFSGRQFSNSRSEMNVSTLELGDSALYLCASTHSGGPSSYNEQFFGPGTRLTVL.

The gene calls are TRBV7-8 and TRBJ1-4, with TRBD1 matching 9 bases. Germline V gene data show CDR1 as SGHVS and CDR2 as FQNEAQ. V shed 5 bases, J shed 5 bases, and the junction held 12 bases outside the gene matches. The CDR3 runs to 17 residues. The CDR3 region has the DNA TGTGCCAGCAGCGACACCTCGCCGGGACAGGGAAATGAAAAACTGTTTTTT. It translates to CASSDTSPGQGNEKLFF.

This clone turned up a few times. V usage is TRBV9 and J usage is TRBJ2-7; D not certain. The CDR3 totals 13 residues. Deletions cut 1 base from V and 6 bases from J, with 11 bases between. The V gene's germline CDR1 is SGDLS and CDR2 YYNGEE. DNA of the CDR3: TGTGCCAGCAGCGTATGGCAGGTGAGCGAGCAGTACTTC. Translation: CASSVWQVSEQYF.

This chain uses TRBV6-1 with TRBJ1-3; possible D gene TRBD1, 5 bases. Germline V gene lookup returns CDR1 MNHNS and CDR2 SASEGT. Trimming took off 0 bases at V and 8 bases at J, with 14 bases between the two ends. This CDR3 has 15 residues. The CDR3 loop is CASSEALSGWDTIYF. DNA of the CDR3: TGTGCCAGCAGTGAAGCGCTTTCAGGGTGGGACACCATATATTTT.

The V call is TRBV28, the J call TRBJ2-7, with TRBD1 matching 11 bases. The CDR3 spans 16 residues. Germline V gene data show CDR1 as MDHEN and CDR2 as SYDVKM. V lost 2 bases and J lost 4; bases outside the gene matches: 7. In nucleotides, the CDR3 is TGTGCCAGCAGTTTAATTTCTAGGGACAGGGGGTACGAGCAGTACTTC. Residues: CASSLISRDRGYEQYF.

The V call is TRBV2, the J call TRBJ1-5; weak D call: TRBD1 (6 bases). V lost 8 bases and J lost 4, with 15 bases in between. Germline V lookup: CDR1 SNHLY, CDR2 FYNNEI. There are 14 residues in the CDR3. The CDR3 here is CASSSGTPNQPQHF. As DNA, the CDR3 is TGTGCCAGCTCCTCCGGGACACCGAATCAGCCCCAGCATTTT.

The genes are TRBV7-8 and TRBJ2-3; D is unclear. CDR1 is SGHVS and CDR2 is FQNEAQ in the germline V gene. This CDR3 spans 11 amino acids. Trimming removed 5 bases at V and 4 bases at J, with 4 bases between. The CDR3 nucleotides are TGTGCCAGCAGCCCCGCAGATACGCAGTATTTT. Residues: CASSPADTQYF.

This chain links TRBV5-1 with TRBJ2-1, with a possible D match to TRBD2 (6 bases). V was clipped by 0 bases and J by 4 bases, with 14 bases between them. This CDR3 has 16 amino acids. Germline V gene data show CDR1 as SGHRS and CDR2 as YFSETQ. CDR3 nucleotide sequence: TGCGCCAGCAGCTTGGAAGTGACGGGGGTTTACAATGAGCAGTTCTTC. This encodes CASSLEVTGVYNEQFF.